A selection of T cell receptor beta chains follows, all from one sample in a study of OX40 agonist ivuxolimab in advanced cancers. The data were produced by immunoSEQ multiplex PCR, yet TCRdb's version contains in-frame clones alone and is incomplete. Altogether approximately 43,000 clones are present, around four fifths being singletons, with the ten largest covering under 3.5%. Sample: CD4+ or CD8+ T cells sorted from blood, taken in a trial of the OX40 agonist ivuxolimab. The source is an adult with an advanced solid tumor such as melanoma, head and neck, liver or kidney cancer. Each CDR3 is given with its conserved first and last residue. The D gene is left open where the match is weak. Clone size is shown for a subset of rows, as once, few, many or a class of expanded clone.

>TRBD2|TRBJ2-1|NA|TRBV4-2
TGTGCCAGCAGCCAGGAGACTAGCGGGTACGACAATGAGCAGTTCTTC
CASSQETSGYDNEQFF
>NA|TRBJ2-7|medium-sized|TRBV28
TGTGCCAGCAGTTATGACAGGGAGGACGAGCAGTACTTC
CASSYDREDEQYF
>TRBD1|TRBJ2-7|NA|TRBV11-2
TGTGCCAGCAGCTACCAATCCGGGACAGAGACCTACGAGCAGTACTTC
CASSYQSGTETYEQYF
>NA|TRBJ1-2|NA|TRBV28
TGTGCCAGCAGTTTATGGGTTGAAGGCTACACCTTC
CASSLWVEGYTF
>TRBD1|TRBJ2-7|NA|TRBV28
TGTGCCAGCAGTCCTGACAGGGGAGTAGCCGACGAGCAGTACTTC
CASSPDRGVADEQYF
>NA|TRBJ2-7|NA|TRBV7-3
TGTGCCAGCAGCTTGGGGATCCCGGGGGGCCCGCTGGGCGAGCAGTACTTC
CASSLGIPGGPLGEQYF
>NA|TRBJ2-5|NA|TRBV7-7
TGTGCTAGCAGCTTAGGGGACGGAGAGACCCAGTACTTC
CASSLGDGETQYF
>NA|TRBJ2-5|NA|TRBV9
TGTGCCAGCACAGGGGGGCCAGGGTTTCAGGAGACCCAGTACTTC
CASTGGPGFQETQYF
>NA|TRBJ2-7|NA|TRBV28
TGTGCCAGCAGTTTATCCCAGGGGCCACTGTCCTACGAGCAGTACTTC
CASSLSQGPLSYEQYF
>TRBD2|TRBJ2-1|NA|TRBV19
TGTGCCAGTAGTCCCCGGGGACTAGCGGGAGGGAGCTCCTACAATGAGCAGTTCTTC
CASSPRGLAGGSSYNEQFF
>TRBD1|TRBJ1-4|NA|TRBV7-2
TGTGCCAGCAGCTTAGAGGGACAGGGTGGCGAAAAACTGTTTTTT
CASSLEGQGGEKLFF
>TRBD1|TRBJ1-1|NA|TRBV6-1
TGTGCCAGCAGGCCAGGGGGAATGAACACTGAAGCTTTCTTT
CASRPGGMNTEAFF
>NA|TRBJ2-2|few|TRBV7-9
TGTGCCAGCAGTACCGCTAAAACCACCGGGGAGCTGTTTTTT
CASSTAKTTGELFF
>NA|TRBJ2-3|NA|TRBV14
TGTGCCAGCAGCCCAAGGCCTACAGATACGCAGTATTTT
CASSPRPTDTQYF
>TRBD2|TRBJ2-1|NA|TRBV5-4
TGTGCCAGCAGCTTGGGTGGGACTAGGGCTACGAAAAATGAGCAGTTCTTC
CASSLGGTRATKNEQFF
>NA|TRBJ1-6|few|TRBV9
TGTGCCAGCAGCCCACCGAGGGACGATTCACCCCTCCACTTT
CASSPPRDDSPLHF
>NA|TRBJ1-2|NA|TRBV6-4
TGTGCCAGCAGTGTAAGGGAAGGGAACTATGGCTACACCTTC
CASSVREGNYGYTF
>TRBD1|TRBJ1-2|NA|TRBV30
TGTGCCTGGACCAGGGACAGGTACTCCTATGGCTACACCTTC
CAWTRDRYSYGYTF
>NA|TRBJ2-6|NA|TRBV11-2
TGTGCCAGCAGCTTGGTTCATGGGGCCAACGTCCTGACTTTC
CASSLVHGANVLTF
>TRBD2|TRBJ2-1|NA|TRBV2
TGTGCCACTAGCGGGAGCTCCTACAATGAGCAGTTCTTC
CATSGSSYNEQFF
>TRBD2|TRBJ2-3|NA|TRBV7-2
TGTGCCAGCAGCTTAGTGGGCGGGAGGACAGATACGCAGTATTTT
CASSLVGGRTDTQYF
>TRBD2|TRBJ2-7|NA|TRBV15
TGTGCCACCAGCCCGGAGGGGACTACCTACGAGCAGTACTTC
CATSPEGTTYEQYF
>NA|TRBJ1-1|NA|TRBV10-3
TGTGCCATCAGGGGGAGGGGGGACACTGAAGCTTTCTTT
CAIRGRGDTEAFF
>NA|TRBJ2-5|NA|TRBV9
TGTGCCAGCAGCGTAGGATCGGTTGGAGTCAGGACAAAAGAGACCCAGTACTTC
CASSVGSVGVRTKETQYF
>NA|TRBJ2-5|once|TRBV29-1
TGCAGCGCCCCCGTGGGGGGCTCCGGGCAAGAGACCCAGTACTTC
CSAPVGGSGQETQYF
>NA|TRBJ1-1|medium-sized|TRBV19
TGTGCCAGTAGTATCTCGCCCGGGAACACTGAAGCTTTCTTT
CASSISPGNTEAFF
>TRBD2|TRBJ2-1|NA|TRBV11-3
TGTGCCAGCAGCTTAGGGACTAGCGGGAGAAATGAGCAGTTCTTC
CASSLGTSGRNEQFF
>TRBD1|TRBJ2-3|NA|TRBV6-5
TGTGCCAGCAGTCCCCGGGGACAGCACACAGATACGCAGTATTTT
CASSPRGQHTDTQYF
>NA|TRBJ1-4|NA|TRBV6-1
TGTGCCAGCAGGTATTCGGTTGAGGAAAAACTGTTTTTT
CASRYSVEEKLFF
>NA|TRBJ2-1|NA|TRBV10-3
TGTGCCATCAGTGAGGAGCGGGTCGAGCAGTTCTTC
CAISEERVEQFF
>TRBD2|TRBJ2-1|NA|TRBV6-1
TGTGCCAGCATCGGAAAGCGGGAAAAATATGAGCAGTTCTTC
CASIGKREKYEQFF
>NA|TRBJ2-4|NA|TRBV19
TGTGCCAGTAGTATGGTAGATACCGGGGGAAGTAATTGGGAAAACATTCAGTACTTC
CASSMVDTGGSNWENIQYF
>NA|TRBJ2-4|NA|TRBV5-4
TGTGCCAGCAGCCTTTTAGCGTCCAAAAACATTCAGTACTTC
CASSLLASKNIQYF